This T cell receptor beta chain originates from a study of OX40 agonist ivuxolimab in advanced cancers. Whole-study context: Males comprised roughly four fifths of the group, whose mean age was approximately 60 years (range roughly 20 to 85).

The assay was immunoSEQ multiplex PCR, and TCRdb's table has in-frame clones only and misses some. This table has roughly 110,000 clones, approximately 90% appearing once. J lost 4 bases, V lost 5 bases, and 6 bases had no gene match. This CDR3 has 14 residues. Germline V lookup: CDR1 MDHEN, CDR2 SYDVKM. The source is an adult with an advanced solid tumor such as melanoma, head and neck, liver or kidney cancer. The V call is TRBV28, the J call TRBJ1-1; 8 positions agree with TRBD1. The sequencing used CD4+ or CD8+ T cells sorted from blood, collected in a trial of the OX40 agonist ivuxolimab. The DNA for the CDR3 is TGTGCCAGCAGTCCAGGGGGCGCATCCACTGAAGCTTTCTTT. Translation: CASSPGGASTEAFF. Full variable domain (rest looked up from reference TRBV28 and TRBJ1-1): DVKVTQSSRYLVKRTGEKVFLECVQDMDHENMFWYRQDPGLGLRLIYFSYDVKMKEKGDIPEGYSVSREKKERFSLILESASTNQTSMYLCASSPGGASTEAFFGQGTRLTVV.